This T cell receptor (beta chain) was identified in a study of human T cells and chemical hapten exposure. General study results and limits: TCRs above 1 in 1000 frequency stayed constant with DPC sensitization.

As for this clonotype: What it binds is not known. In this CDR3 the conserved last residue, phenylalanine or tryptophan, is missing, so a read error is likely.

TCRdb analysed the RACE reads with MiXCR anew, one entry per CDR3 protein. The sample has 65,000 or so distinct CDR3 sequences; around 6.5% are singletons. V lost 0 bases and J lost 2, with 6 bases in between. CDR1 MNHEY and CDR2 SMNVEV come from the germline V gene (reference sequence). This CDR3 has 14 amino acids. Regarding time point: healthy volunteer bleed at 6 weeks. Sequencing started from total RNA isolated from unfractionated whole blood. The sample consisted of whole blood. The TCR sequence derives from a female donor in good health. Some clones in this sample may be carry-over from other donors' samples. This chain connects TRBV27 to TRBJ2-3; D gene ambiguous. The CDR3 loop is CASSLSTDTDTQYS. The CDR3 coding sequence is TGTGCCAGCAGTTTATCCACAGACACAGATACGCAGTATTCT.